The clone carrying this TCR beta chain occurred a few times. The target antigen is unknown. The study reverse transcribed the entire isolated RNA, so it sequenced expressed TCRB transcripts. The protocol was immunoSEQ multiplex PCR, while the TCRdb copy is restricted to in-frame clones and leaves out a portion. Among under 250,000 clones listed, 14% were seen once. The trim removed 3 bases at V and 1 base at J, leaving 3 bases unmatched. The V gene's germline CDR1 is SGHRS and CDR2 YFSETQ. The CDR3 contains 14 residues. These data are taken from a study of beta chain features in type 1 diabetes. Overall study: Age and gender were similar between patients and healthy donors, as were cell yields. The examined sorted cells totaled fewer than 110,000,000 across samples. Broader study findings: A potential PCR bias toward shorter templates would be equal in patient and control samples. More deletions and fewer insertions at VDJ junctions were seen in type 1 diabetes patients.

The sequenced sample consisted of naive CD4+ T cells from blood. This sequence originates from a woman aged 35 to 49 in good health. This chain connects TRBV5-1 to TRBJ1-1; 7 bases agree with TRBD1. The CDR3 is CASSSGQRNTEAFF. In nucleotides, the CDR3 is TGCGCCAGCAGCTCGGGACAGAGGAACACTGAAGCTTTCTTT. Full variable domain (rest looked up from reference TRBV5-1 and TRBJ1-1): KAGVTQTPRYLIKTRGQQVTLSCSPISGHRSVSWYQQTPGQGLQFLFEYFSETQRNKGNFPGRFSGRQFSNSRSEMNVSTLELGDSALYLCASSSGQRNTEAFFGQGTRLTVV.